This entry features one T cell receptor (beta chain) sequence. Its antigen remains unidentified. For TCR, cDNA came from 5'RACE template switching, which added a universal primer site and UMIs. MiXCR, run by TCRdb on the 5' RACE reads, gives a single entry per CDR3 protein. The top ten hold under 15% of the sample, which has around 590,000 distinct CDR3 sequences, roughly 12% seen once. This entry comes from a study of T cells after yellow fever vaccination. This CDR3 spans 15 amino acids. Between the trimmed V and J ends, which lost 0 bases and 6 bases, there was a span of 15 bases. Germline values: CDR1 SGHRS, CDR2 YFSETQ. General study points: The secondary response was weaker but peaked faster, day 5 versus 15. Repertoires sorted by FACS could include abundant clonotypes that are contaminants from the bulk population. A large majority of primary-vaccination clones showed up again after the booster (96% CD4, 85% to 90% CD8).

This TCR was recovered from a man aged 25-45 years who received the YFV17D yellow fever vaccine. The sequences come from PBMCs, collected on the day of the yellow fever booster vaccination. The chain couples TRBV5-1 to TRBJ1-2; TRBD1 is a possible D gene (5 bases). CDR3 DNA sequence: TGCGCCAGCAGCTTGGTGGAGGGGTCGGCGGATGGCTACACCTTC. Amino acid sequence: CASSLVEGSADGYTF.